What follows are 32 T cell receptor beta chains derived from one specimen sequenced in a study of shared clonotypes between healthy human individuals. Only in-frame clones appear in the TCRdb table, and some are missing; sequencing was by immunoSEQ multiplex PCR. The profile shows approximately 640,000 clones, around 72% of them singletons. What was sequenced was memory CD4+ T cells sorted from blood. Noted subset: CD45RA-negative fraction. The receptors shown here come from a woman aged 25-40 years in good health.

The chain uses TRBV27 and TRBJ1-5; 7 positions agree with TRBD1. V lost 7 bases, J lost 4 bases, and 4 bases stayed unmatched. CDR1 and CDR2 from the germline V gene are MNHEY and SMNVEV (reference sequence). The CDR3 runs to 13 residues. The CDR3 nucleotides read TGTGCCAGCACTACAGGGGCGAATCAGCCCCAGCATTTT. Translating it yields CASTTGANQPQHF.

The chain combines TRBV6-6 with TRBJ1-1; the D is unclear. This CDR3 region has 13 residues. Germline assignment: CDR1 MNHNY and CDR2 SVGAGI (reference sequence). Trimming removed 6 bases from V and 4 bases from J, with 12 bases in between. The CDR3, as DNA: TGTGCCAGCAGCCGCGGCGGTAGCACTGAAGCTTTCTTT. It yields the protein CASSRGGSTEAFF.

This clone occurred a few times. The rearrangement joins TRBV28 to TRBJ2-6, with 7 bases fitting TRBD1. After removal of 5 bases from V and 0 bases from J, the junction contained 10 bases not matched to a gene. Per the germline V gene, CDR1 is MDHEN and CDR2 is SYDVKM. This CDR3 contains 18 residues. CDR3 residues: CASSPVPGQSSGANVLTF. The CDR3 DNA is TGTGCCAGCAGTCCTGTACCGGGACAGAGCTCTGGGGCCAACGTCCTGACTTTC.

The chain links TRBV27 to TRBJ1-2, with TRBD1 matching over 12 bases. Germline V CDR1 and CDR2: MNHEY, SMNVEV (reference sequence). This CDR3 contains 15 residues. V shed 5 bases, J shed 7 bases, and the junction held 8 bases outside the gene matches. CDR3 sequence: CASSPGGTGGSGYTF. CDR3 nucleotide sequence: TGTGCCAGCAGTCCCGGTGGGACAGGGGGCAGTGGCTACACCTTC.

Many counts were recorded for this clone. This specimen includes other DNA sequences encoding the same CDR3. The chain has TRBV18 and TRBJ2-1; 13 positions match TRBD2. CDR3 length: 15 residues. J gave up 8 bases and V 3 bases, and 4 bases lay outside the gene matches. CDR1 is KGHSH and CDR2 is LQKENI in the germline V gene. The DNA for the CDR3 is TGTGCCAGCTCACCCGGACTAGCGGGAGACGATGAGCAGTTCTTC. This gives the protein CASSPGLAGDDEQFF.

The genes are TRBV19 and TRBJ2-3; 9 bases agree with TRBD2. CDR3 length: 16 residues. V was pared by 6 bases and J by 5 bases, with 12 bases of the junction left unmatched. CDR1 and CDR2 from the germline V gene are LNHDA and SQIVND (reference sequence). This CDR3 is CASRKQGSGSKDTQYF. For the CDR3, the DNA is TGTGCCAGTAGGAAACAGGGTAGCGGGAGTAAAGATACGCAGTATTTT.

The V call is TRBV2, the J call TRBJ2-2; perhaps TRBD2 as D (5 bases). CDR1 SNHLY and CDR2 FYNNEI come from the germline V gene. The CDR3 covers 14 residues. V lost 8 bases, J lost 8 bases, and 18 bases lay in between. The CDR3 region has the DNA TGTGCCAGCGTAGGAGCGGCGCTTGTAGGGGAGCTGTTTTTT. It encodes CASVGAALVGELFF.

CDR3 DNA sequence: TGTGCCAGCAGTTTTTGGGGTGGCACTGAAGCTTTCTTT. Protein sequence: CASSFWGGTEAFF. The V gene is TRBV6-5, the J gene TRBJ1-1; no clear D gene. Germline lookup yields CDR1 MNHEY and CDR2 SVGAGI. Trimming took off 4 bases at V and 4 bases at J, with 10 bases between the two ends. The length of the CDR3 is 13 residues.

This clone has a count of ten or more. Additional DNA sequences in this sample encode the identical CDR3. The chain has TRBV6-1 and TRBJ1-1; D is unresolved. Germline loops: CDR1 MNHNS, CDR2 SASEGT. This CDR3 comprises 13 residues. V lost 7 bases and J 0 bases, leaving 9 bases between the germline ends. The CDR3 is CASTLSVNTEAFF. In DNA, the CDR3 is TGTGCCAGCACCCTGTCGGTGAACACTGAAGCTTTCTTT.

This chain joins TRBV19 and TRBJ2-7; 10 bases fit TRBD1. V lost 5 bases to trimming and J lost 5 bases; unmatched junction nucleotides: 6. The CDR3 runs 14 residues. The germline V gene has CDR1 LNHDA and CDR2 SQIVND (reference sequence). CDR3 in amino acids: CASSQPGQGNEQYF. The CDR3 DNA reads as TGTGCCAGTAGTCAACCGGGACAGGGGAACGAGCAGTACTTC.

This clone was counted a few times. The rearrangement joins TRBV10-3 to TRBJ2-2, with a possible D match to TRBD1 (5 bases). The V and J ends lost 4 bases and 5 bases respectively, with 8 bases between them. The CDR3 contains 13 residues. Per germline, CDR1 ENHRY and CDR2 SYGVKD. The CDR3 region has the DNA TGTGCCATCAGTGGACAGTATACCGGGGAGCTGTTTTTT. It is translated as CAISGQYTGELFF.

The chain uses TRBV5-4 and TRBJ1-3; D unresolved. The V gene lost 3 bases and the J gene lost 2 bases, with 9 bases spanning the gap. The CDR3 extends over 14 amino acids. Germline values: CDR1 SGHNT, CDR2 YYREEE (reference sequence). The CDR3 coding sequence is TGTGCCAGCAGCTCGACGTTCGCTGGAAACACCATATATTTT. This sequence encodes CASSSTFAGNTIYF.

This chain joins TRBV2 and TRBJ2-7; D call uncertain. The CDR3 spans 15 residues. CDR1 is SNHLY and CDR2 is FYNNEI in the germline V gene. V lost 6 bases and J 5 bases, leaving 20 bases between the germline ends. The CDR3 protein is CASRGLRGSGHEQYF. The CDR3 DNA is TGTGCCAGCAGAGGGCTTCGAGGTTCTGGCCACGAGCAGTACTTC.

CDR3 bases: TGTGCCAGCAGCACCGCTACTAGCGGCTTTCTCCATGAGCAGTTCTTC. This gives the protein CASSTATSGFLHEQFF. This sequence joins TRBV5-5 and TRBJ2-1, with TRBD2 matching over 8 bases. The CDR3 runs 16 residues. The V segment lost 4 bases and the J segment 8 bases; nucleotides outside the gene matches: 14. Germline lookup yields CDR1 SGHKS and CDR2 YYEKEE (reference sequence). The full variable domain, with the rest looked up from reference TRBV5-5 and TRBJ2-1, is DAGVTQSPTHLIKTRGQQVTLRCSPISGHKSVSWYQQVLGQGPQFIFQYYEKEERGRGNFPDRFSARQFPNYSSELNVNALLLGDSALYLCASSTATSGFLHEQFFGPGTRLTVL.

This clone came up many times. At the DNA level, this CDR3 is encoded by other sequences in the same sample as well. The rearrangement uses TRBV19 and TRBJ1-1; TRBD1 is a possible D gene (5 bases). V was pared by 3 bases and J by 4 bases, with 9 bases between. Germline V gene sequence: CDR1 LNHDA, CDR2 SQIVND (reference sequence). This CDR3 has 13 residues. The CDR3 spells CASSILGGTEAFF. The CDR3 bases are TGTGCCAGTAGTATTTTGGGGGGCACTGAAGCTTTCTTT.

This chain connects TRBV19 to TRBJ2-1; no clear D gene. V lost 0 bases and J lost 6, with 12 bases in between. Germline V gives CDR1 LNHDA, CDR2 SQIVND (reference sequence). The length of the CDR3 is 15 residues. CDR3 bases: TGTGCCAGTAGTATAGATTTGTCGCAAAGCAATGAGCAGTTCTTC. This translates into CASSIDLSQSNEQFF.

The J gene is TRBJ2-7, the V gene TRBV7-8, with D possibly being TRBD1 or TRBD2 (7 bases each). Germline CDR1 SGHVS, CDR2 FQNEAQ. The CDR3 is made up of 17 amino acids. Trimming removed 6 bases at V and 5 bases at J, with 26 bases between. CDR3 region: CASRQNRATGRVDEQYF. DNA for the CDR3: TGTGCCAGCAGACAAAACCGCGCGACAGGGAGGGTTGACGAGCAGTACTTC.

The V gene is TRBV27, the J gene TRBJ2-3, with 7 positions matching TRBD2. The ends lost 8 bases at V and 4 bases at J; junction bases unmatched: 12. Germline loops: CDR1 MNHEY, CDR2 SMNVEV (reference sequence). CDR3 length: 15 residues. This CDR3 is CASRPWREHADTQYF. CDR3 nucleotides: TGTGCCAGCCGTCCATGGCGGGAGCACGCAGATACGCAGTATTTT.

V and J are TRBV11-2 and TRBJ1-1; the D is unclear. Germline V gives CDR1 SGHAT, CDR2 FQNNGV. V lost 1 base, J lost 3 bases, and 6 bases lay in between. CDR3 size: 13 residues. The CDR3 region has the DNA TGTGCCAGCAGCTTAGGCACTTACACTGAAGCTTTCTTT. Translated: CASSLGTYTEAFF.

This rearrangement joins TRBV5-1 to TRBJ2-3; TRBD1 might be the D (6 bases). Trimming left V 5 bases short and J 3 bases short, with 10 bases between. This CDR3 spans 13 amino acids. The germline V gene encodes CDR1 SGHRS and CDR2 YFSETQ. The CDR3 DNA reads TGCGCCAGCAGATACAGGGAAACAGATACGCAGTATTTT. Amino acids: CASRYRETDTQYF.

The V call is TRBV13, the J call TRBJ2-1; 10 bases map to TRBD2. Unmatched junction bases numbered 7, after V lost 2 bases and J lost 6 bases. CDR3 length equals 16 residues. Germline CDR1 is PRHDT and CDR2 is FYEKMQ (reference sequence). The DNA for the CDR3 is TGTGCCAGCAGCTTAAGCGGGACTAGCGATGTCAATGAGCAGTTCTTC. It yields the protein CASSLSGTSDVNEQFF.

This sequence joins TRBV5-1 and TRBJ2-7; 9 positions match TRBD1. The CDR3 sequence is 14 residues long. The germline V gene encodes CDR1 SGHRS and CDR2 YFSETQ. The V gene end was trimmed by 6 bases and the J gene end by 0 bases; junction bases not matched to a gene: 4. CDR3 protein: CASKGQGPSYEQYF. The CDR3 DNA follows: TGCGCCAGCAAGGGACAGGGACCCTCCTACGAGCAGTACTTC.

This CDR3 is CASSKNPGQESYGYTF. The CDR3 nucleotides are TGTGCCAGCAGCAAGAACCCGGGACAGGAAAGCTATGGCTACACCTTC. V and J are TRBV28 and TRBJ1-2, with 8 bases that match TRBD1. The germline gives CDR1 MDHEN, CDR2 SYDVKM. CDR3 size: 16 residues. The trim removed 6 bases at V and 4 bases at J, leaving 13 bases unmatched.

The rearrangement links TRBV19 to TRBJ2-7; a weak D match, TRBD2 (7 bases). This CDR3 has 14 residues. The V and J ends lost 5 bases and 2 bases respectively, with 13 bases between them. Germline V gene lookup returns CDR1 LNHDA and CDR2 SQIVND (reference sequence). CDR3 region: CASSGRGGTYEQYF. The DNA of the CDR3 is TGTGCCAGTAGTGGAAGGGGGGGCACCTACGAGCAGTACTTC.

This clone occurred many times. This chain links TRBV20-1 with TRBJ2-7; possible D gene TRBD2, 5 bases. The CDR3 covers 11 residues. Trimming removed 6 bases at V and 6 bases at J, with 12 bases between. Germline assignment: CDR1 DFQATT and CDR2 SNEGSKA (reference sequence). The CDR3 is CSAPDFAEQYF. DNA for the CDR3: TGCAGTGCCCCGGACTTCGCCGAGCAGTACTTC.

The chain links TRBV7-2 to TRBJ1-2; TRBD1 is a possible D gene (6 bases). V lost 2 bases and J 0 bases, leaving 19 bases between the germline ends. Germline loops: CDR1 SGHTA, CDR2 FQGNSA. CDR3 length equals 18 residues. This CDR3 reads CASSLKSGGLTANYGYTF. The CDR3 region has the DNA TGTGCCAGCAGCTTAAAGTCTGGGGGGCTTACCGCTAACTATGGCTACACCTTC.

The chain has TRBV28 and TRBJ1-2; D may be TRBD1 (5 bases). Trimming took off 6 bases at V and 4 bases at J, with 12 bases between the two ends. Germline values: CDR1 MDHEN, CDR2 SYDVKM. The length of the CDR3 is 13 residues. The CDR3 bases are TGTGCCAGCAGACCAGGGAATGGCTATGGCTACACCTTC. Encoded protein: CASRPGNGYGYTF.

The CDR3 nucleotides read TGTGCCAGCAGATTGGGGATTAGCTATGGCTACACCTTC. Protein: CASRLGISYGYTF. The chain is built from TRBV28 and TRBJ1-2, with D hard to call. Trimming took 6 bases from V and 4 from J, leaving 12 bases between them. The CDR3 has 13 amino acids. The V gene's germline CDR1 is MDHEN and CDR2 SYDVKM.

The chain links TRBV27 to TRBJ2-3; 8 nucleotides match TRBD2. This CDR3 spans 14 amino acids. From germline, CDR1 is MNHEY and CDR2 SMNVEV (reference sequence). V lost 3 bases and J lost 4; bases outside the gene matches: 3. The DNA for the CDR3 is TGTGCCAGCAGTTTTAGCGGGATAGCAGATACGCAGTATTTT. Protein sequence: CASSFSGIADTQYF.

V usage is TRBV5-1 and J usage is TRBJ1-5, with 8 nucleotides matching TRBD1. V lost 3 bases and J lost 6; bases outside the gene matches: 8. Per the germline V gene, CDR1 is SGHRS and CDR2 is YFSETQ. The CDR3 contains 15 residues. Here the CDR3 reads CASSSGQGGVQPQHF. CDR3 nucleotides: TGCGCCAGCAGCTCCGGACAGGGTGGGGTTCAGCCCCAGCATTTT. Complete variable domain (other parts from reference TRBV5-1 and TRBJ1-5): KAGVTQTPRYLIKTRGQQVTLSCSPISGHRSVSWYQQTPGQGLQFLFEYFSETQRNKGNFPGRFSGRQFSNSRSEMNVSTLELGDSALYLCASSSGQGGVQPQHFGDGTRLSIL.

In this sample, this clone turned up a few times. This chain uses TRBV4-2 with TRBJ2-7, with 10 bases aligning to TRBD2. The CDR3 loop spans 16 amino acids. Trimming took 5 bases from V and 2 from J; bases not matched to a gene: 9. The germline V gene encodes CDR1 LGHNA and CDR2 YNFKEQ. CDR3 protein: CASSYRLAGAPYEQYF. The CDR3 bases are TGTGCCAGCAGCTATCGACTAGCGGGCGCCCCCTACGAGCAGTACTTC.

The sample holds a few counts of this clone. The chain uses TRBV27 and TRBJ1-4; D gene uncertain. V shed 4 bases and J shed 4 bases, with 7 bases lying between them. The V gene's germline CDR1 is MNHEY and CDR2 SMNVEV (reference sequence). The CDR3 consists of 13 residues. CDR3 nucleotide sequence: TGTGCCAGCAGTTCCTGGGTTAATGAAAAACTGTTTTTT. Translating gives CASSSWVNEKLFF.